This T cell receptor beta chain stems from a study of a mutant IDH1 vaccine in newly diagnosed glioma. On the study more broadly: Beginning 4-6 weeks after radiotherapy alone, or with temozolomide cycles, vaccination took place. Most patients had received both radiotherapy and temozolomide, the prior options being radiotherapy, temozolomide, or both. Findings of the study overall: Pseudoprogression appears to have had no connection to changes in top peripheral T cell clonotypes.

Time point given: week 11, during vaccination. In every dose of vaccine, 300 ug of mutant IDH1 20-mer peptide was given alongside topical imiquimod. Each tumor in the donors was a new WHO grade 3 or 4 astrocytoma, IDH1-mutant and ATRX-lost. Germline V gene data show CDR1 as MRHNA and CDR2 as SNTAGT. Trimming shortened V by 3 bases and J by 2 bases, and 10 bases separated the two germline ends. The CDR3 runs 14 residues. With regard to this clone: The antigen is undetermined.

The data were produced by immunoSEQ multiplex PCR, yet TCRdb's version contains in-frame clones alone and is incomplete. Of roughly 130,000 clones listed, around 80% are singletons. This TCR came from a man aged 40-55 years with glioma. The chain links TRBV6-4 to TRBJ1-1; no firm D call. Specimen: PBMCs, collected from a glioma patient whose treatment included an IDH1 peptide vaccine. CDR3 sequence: CASSESSVNTEAFF. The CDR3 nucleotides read TGTGCCAGCAGTGAGTCGTCAGTAAACACTGAAGCTTTCTTT.